This is a list of T cell receptor beta chains from one sample in a study of early T cells in non-severe SARS-CoV-2 infection. In TCRdb, the 5' RACE reads were re-called with MiXCR into one record per CDR3 protein. The sample carries about 64,000 distinct CDR3 sequences, 4.9% recorded once. Sequencing used whole blood. All receptors come from an adult who was a healthcare worker with PCR-confirmed SARS-CoV-2 infection or an uninfected control (not recorded which). CDR3s include the opening cysteine and the closing phenylalanine or tryptophan. The D gene is left open where the match is weak. For some rows the clone size is stated as once, few or many, or as a class when expanded; others skip it.

>TRBJ1-4|many|TRBV11-2|NA
TGTGCCAGCAGTCGAGGTGCAACTAATGAAAAACTGTTTTTT
CASSRGATNEKLFF
>TRBJ2-1|few|TRBV6-2/TRBV6-3|TRBD2
TGTGCCCACAGAATGGAGACTAGCGTCTCCTACAATGAGCAGTTCTTC
CAHRMETSVSYNEQFF
>TRBJ1-5|few|TRBV3-1|NA
TGTGCCAGCAGCGCGGGGTCTGGCAATCAGCCCCAGCATTTT
CASSAGSGNQPQHF
>TRBJ2-3|many|TRBV27|TRBD2
TGTGCCAGCAGGAGACTAGCGGGAGGACTCAATACGCAGTATTTT
CASRRLAGGLNTQYF
>TRBJ2-7|many|TRBV5-6|TRBD1
TGTGCCAGCAGCCATCCCCGGGACAGGAGTGGAGAGCAGTACTTC
CASSHPRDRSGEQYF
>TRBJ2-5|few|TRBV12-3/TRBV12-4|TRBD2
TGTGCCAGCAGTTTTTTCGCGGGGGGTAAAGAGACCCAGTACTTC
CASSFFAGGKETQYF
>TRBJ1-1|many|TRBV6-2/TRBV6-3|NA
TGTGCCAGCAGCCCTTTGACGGGGGGCACTGAAGCTTTCTTT
CASSPLTGGTEAFF
>TRBJ2-3|few|TRBV3-1|NA
TGTGCCAGCAGCCAAGAATACATAGATACGCAGTATTTT
CASSQEYIDTQYF
>TRBJ1-2|many|TRBV7-9|NA
TGTGCCAGCAGCCGAGTTCGGGGGGCGCAGGACTATGGCTACACCTTC
CASSRVRGAQDYGYTF
>TRBJ2-2|NA|TRBV4-2|NA
TGTGCCAGCAGCCAACCATGGGACTTGGACACCGGGGAGCTGTTTTTT
CASSQPWDLDTGELFF
>TRBJ2-1|few|TRBV12-3/TRBV12-4|TRBD2
TGTGCCAGCAGTCCTCCCCCGGGGGGGCAATACAATGAGCAGTTCTTC
CASSPPPGGQYNEQFF
>TRBJ2-3|few|TRBV7-9|NA
TGTGCCAGCAGCCCCGAGAAGGGATACACAGATACGCAGTATTTT
CASSPEKGYTDTQYF
>TRBJ2-3|NA|TRBV5-1|TRBD2
TGCGCCAGCAGCGCTAGCGGGGGGGCTTCAGATACGCAGTATTTT
CASSASGGASDTQYF
>TRBJ1-1|NA|TRBV20-1|NA
TGCAGTGCTAGAGATCCCACCACAGAGAACACTGAAGCTTTCTTT
CSARDPTTENTEAFF
>TRBJ1-5|few|TRBV19|NA
TGTGCCAGTACCGACTTCAGCAATCAGCCCCAGCATTTT
CASTDFSNQPQHF